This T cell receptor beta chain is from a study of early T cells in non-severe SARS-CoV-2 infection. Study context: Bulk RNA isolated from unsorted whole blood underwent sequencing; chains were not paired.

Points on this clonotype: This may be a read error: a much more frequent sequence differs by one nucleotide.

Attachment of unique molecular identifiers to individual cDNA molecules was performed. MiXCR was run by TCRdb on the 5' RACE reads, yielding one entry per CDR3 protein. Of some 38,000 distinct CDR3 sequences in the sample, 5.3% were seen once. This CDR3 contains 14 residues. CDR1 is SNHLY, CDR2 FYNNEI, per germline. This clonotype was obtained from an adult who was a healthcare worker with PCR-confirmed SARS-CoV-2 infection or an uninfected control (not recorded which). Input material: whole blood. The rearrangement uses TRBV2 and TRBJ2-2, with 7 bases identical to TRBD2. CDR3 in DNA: TGTGCGACAACGTACGGGGGAGGGACCGGGGAGCTGTTTTTT. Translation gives CATTYGGGTGELFF.